In its sample, the clone carrying this T cell receptor (beta chain) was seen a few times. Its target is unknown. Per germline, CDR1 SGHRS and CDR2 YFSETQ. V shed 4 bases, J shed 15 bases, and the junction held 7 bases outside the gene matches. The CDR3 has 12 amino acids. This specimen belongs to a study of blood T cells in healthy people across ages. Study-wide findings and caveats: Fewer expanded clones and more diversity marked long-lived versus aged donors. From one million sequenced T cells, diversity estimates were lower bounds.

A second PCR of 7 to 11 cycles used a sample-barcoded 5' primer and a J-beta primer mix. A template-switch adaptor that had 12 random nucleotides put a tag on each cDNA molecule. Each CDR3 protein gets one entry after TCRdb re-called the 5' RACE reads with MiXCR. In the table there are some 710,000 distinct CDR3 sequences, about 24% of which are singletons. Total RNA extraction produced at least 5 micrograms (per sample) for the study. The sample was blood. This TCR came from a man between 70 and 80 years old in good health. V is TRBV5-1 and J is TRBJ2-4; the match to TRBD1 covers 10 bases. The CDR3 reads CASSRGTGVGYF. The CDR3 DNA follows: TGCGCCAGCAGCCGTGGGACAGGGGTTGGGTACTTC.